The present entry profiles one TCR beta chain with its context. No antigen is known for it. Reverse transcribing all isolated RNA meant expressed TCRB transcripts were sequenced. Profiled with immunoSEQ multiplex PCR; TCRdb holds only in-frame clones, not every one. The sample shows under 150,000 clones, around 50% of them seen only once. This specimen belongs to a study of beta chain features in type 1 diabetes. For the study at large: Sorted cells numbering 107,917,701 were examined across all samples.

Overall study findings and caveats: Any role of HLA type in TCRB rearrangement remained unresolved here. Reduced insertions and increased deletions marked VDJ junctions in type 1 diabetes patients. Researchers report that Type 1 diabetes patients had moderately but significantly shorter TCRB CDR3s across all four CD4+ subsets.

V was clipped by 2 bases and J by 5 bases, with 10 bases between them. The CDR3 consists of 14 residues. Germline-derived CDR1 and CDR2 are LNHDA and SQIVND (reference sequence). What was sequenced was Tregs from blood. The TCR was taken from a man between 18 and 35 years old in good health. The chain recombines TRBV19 with TRBJ2-1, with D possibly being TRBD1 (6 bases). CDR3 nucleotide sequence: TGTGCCAGTAGTATATGGAGGACAGACAATGAGCAGTTCTTC. Its translation is CASSIWRTDNEQFF.